The T cell receptor (beta chain) described here comes from a study of T cell repertoires in cytomegalovirus infection. Study details: Public signatures in TCR beta pointed to CMV infection and matching HLA type.

Study-wide findings and caveats: HLA-C-restricted CMV clonotypes gave the most frequent clonotype in two of eight donors.

In TCRdb, the reads were re-called with MiXCR into one record per CDR3 protein. Counted here are 200,000 to 300,000 distinct CDR3 sequences, around 15% occurring once; the ten biggest clones make up around 8.1%. This CDR3 contains 15 residues. From germline, CDR1 is MNHNY and CDR2 SVGAGI (reference sequence). The V gene end was trimmed by 4 bases and the J gene end by 2 bases; junction bases not matched to a gene: 3. In regard to this clonotype: Its antigen is currently unknown.

The sequence derives from a human donor in good health (CMV status not recorded). Some clones in this sample may be carry-over from other donors' samples. Input material: PBMCs. The chain recombines TRBV6-6 with TRBJ1-5; 9 positions agree with TRBD1. Here the CDR3 DNA reads TGTGCCAGCAGTTCCCGGACAGGGGGCAATCAGCCCCAGCATTTT. Amino acid sequence: CASSSRTGGNQPQHF.